This T cell receptor (beta chain) was recovered during a study of T-cell reconstitution after alpha-beta-depleted transplantation in children. In its sample, this clonotype was seen many times. Library preparation (for TCRbeta) was performed with unique molecular identifiers. TCRdb recomputed calls from the PCR reads with MiXCR, one row per CDR3 protein. The table includes fewer than 120,000 distinct CDR3 sequences, 10% detected once. This CDR3 contains 14 residues. V was shortened by 3 bases and J by 8 bases, with 16 bases between the two germline ends. The source was PBMCs from the stem cell graft donor, collected from the stem cell graft. This clonotype was sampled from a human donor who donated a stem cell graft to a child with acute lymphoblastic leukemia. The rearrangement links TRBV12-3 or TRBV12-4 to TRBJ1-2, with D unresolved. The CDR3 region has the DNA TGTGCCAGCAGTTTGTTGGGGAGCTCTATGGGCTACACCTTC. It codes for CASSLLGSSMGYTF.